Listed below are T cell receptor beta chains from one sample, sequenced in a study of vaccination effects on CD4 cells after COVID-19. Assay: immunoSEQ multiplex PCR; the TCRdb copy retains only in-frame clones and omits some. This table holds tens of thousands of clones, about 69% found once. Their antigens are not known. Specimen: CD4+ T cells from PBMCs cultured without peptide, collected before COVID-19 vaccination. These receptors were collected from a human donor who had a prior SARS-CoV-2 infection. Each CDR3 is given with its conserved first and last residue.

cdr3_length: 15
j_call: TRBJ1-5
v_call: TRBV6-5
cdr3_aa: CASSQFGRPNQPQHF

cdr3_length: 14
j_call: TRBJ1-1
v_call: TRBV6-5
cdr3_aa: CASRSHGVRTEAFF

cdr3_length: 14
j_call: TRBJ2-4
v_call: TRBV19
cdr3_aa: CASSIGGSKNIQYF

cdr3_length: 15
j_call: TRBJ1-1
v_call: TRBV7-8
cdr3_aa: CASSLEEGRRGEAFF

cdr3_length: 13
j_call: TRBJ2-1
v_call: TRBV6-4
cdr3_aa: CASSRDLHNEQFF

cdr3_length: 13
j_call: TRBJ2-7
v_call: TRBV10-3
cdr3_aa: CAISEGLGGEQYF

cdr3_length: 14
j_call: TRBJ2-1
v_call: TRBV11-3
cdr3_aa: CASSLDLLGNEQFF

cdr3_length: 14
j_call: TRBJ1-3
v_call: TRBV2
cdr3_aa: CASSEQGAGNTIYF

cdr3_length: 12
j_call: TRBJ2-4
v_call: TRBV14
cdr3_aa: CASSQGASQWYF

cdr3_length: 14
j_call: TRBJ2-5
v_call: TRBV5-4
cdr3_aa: CASSSGPDWETQYF

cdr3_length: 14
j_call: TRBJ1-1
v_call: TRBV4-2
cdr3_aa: CASSQPDRDTEAFF

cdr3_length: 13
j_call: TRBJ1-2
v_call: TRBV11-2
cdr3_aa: CASSFVRSYGYTF